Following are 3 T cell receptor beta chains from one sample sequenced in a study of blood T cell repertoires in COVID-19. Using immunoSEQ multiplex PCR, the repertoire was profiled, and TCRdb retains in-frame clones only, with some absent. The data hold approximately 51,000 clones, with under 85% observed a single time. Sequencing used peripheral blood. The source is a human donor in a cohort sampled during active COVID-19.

The CDR3 is CASSPRQGSYNEQFF. The DNA for the CDR3 is TGTGCCAGCTCACCACGACAGGGTTCCTACAATGAGCAGTTCTTC. This rearrangement joins TRBV18 to TRBJ2-1; 7 bases map to TRBD1. The germline V gene encodes CDR1 KGHSH and CDR2 LQKENI. J was trimmed by 1 base and V by 1 base; bases with no gene match: 1. The CDR3 has 15 amino acids.

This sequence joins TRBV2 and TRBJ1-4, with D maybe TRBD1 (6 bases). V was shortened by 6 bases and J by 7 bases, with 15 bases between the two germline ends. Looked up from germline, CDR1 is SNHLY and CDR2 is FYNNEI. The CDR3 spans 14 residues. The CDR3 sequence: CASRPGHGSEKLFF. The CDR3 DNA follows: TGTGCCAGCAGACCGGGACACGGCTCTGAAAAACTGTTTTTT.

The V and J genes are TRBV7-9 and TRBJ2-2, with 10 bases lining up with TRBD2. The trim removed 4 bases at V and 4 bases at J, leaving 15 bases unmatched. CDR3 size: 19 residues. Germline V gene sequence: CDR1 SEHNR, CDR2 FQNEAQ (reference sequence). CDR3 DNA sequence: TGTGCCAGCAGCTCCCCCGGGGCTAGCGGGAGTTTAGCCACCGGGGAGCTGTTTTTT. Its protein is CASSSPGASGSLATGELFF.